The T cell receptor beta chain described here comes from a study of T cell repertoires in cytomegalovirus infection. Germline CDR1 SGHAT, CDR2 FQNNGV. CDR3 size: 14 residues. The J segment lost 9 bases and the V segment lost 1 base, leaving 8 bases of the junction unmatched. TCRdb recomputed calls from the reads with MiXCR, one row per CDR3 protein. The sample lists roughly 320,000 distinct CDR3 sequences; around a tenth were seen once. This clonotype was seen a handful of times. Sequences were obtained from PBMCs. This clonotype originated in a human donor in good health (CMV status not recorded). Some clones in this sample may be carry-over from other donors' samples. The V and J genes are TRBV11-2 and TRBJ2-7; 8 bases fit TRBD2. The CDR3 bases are TGTGCCAGCAGCTTAGCCCGGGCGGGGGGATTGCAGTACTTC. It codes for CASSLARAGGLQYF.